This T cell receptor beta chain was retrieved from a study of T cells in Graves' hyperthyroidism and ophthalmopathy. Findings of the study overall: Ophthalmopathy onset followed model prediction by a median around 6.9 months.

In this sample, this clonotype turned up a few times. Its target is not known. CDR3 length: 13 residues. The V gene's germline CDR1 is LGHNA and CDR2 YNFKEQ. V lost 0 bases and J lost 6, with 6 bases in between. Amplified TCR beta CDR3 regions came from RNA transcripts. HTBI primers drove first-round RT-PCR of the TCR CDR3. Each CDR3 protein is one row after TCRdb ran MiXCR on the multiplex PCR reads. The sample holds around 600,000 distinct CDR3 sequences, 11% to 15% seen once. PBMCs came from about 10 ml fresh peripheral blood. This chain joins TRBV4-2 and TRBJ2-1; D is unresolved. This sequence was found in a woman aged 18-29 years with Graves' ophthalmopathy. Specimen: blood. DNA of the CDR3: TGTGCCAGCAGCCAAGATCCGATCAATGAGCAGTTCTTC. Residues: CASSQDPINEQFF.